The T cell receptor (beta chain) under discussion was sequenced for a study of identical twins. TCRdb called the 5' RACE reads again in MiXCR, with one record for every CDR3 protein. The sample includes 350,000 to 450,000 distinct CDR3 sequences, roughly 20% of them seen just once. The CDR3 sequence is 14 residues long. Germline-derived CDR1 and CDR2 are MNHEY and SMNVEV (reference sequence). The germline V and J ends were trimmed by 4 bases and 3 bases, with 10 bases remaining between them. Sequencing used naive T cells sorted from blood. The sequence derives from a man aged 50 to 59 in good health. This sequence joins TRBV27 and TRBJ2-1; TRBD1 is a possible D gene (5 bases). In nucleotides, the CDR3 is TGTGCCAGCAGTTCTCTCGACAGCTACAATGAGCAGTTCTTC. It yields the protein CASSSLDSYNEQFF.